The 10 T cell receptor beta chains below come from one sample, sequenced in a study of CD8 T cells in ankylosing spondylitis. Study findings and constraints: Apparently characteristic of ankylosing spondylitis blood was a TCR beta motif (about eight highly homologous variants).

No antigen has been assigned to these receptors. TCRdb itself ran the 5' RACE reads through MiXCR, one entry per CDR3 protein. Among about 750,000 distinct CDR3 sequences listed, 15% to 20% were seen once. Input material: blood, either unsorted or a sorted T cell fraction (not recorded which). The receptor set was obtained from a male donor with ankylosing spondylitis.

This chain uses TRBV28 with TRBJ2-5; unclear D gene. The ends were cut back, 6 bases at V and 3 bases at J, with 5 bases in the middle. This CDR3 has 11 residues. Per the germline V gene, CDR1 is MDHEN and CDR2 is SYDVKM. As DNA, the CDR3 is TGTGCCAGCAGAAAGAAAGAGACCCAGTACTTC. Translating it yields CASRKKETQYF.

In this sample, this clonotype turned up many times. J is TRBJ1-5 and V is TRBV12-3 or TRBV12-4, with 8 bases that match TRBD1. Germline trimming cut 3 bases from V and 7 bases from J; bases unmatched to any gene: 8. The CDR3 extends over 15 amino acids. The CDR3 DNA is TGTGCCAGCAGTTTGGCTACAGGGGGAACGCAGCCCCAGCATTTT. As protein: CASSLATGGTQPQHF.

The chain couples TRBV12-3 or TRBV12-4 to TRBJ2-3; D is undetermined. The CDR3 contains 17 residues. The V end lost 0 bases, the J end lost 4 bases, and 17 bases lay between the germline ends. CDR3 coding DNA: TGTGCCAGCAGTTTAGCCCGAATAGGGTCTTTCCCAGATACGCAGTATTTT. Protein: CASSLARIGSFPDTQYF.

This rearrangement joins TRBV27 to TRBJ2-3; 10 bases fit TRBD1. The CDR3 extends over 14 amino acids. Germline values: CDR1 MNHEY, CDR2 SMNVEV (reference sequence). The ends lost 8 bases at V and 2 bases at J; junction bases unmatched: 4. CDR3 sequence: CASSDRGHTDTQYF. CDR3 bases: TGTGCCAGCTCCGACAGGGGGCACACAGATACGCAGTATTTT.

The chain joins TRBV12-3 or TRBV12-4 to TRBJ1-2; possible D gene TRBD1, 5 bases. The CDR3 is 15 amino acids. V lost 7 bases and J 4 bases, leaving 19 bases between the germline ends. The CDR3 is CASTSGPDSSYGYTF. The DNA of the CDR3 is TGTGCCAGCACCTCAGGGCCAGACAGCAGCTATGGCTACACCTTC.

This chain connects TRBV20-1 to TRBJ2-5; 8 nucleotides align to TRBD1. Germline trimming cut 2 bases from V and 2 bases from J; bases unmatched to any gene: 4. CDR3 length: 14 amino acids. Per the germline V gene, CDR1 is DFQATT and CDR2 is SNEGSKA (reference sequence). CDR3 protein: CSARINRGQETQYF. In DNA form, the CDR3 reads TGCAGTGCTAGAATCAACAGGGGGCAAGAGACCCAGTACTTC.

V and J are TRBV5-1 and TRBJ2-7, with 7 positions matching TRBD2. CDR1 and CDR2 (germline): SGHRS, YFSETQ. J lost 3 bases, V lost 0 bases, and 6 bases had no gene match. The CDR3 sequence is 15 residues long. The CDR3, as DNA: TGCGCCAGCAGCTTGGGTGTTGCGGGGGTCTACGAGCAGTACTTC. Encoded protein: CASSLGVAGVYEQYF.

This clonotype was seen a few times. In DNA, the CDR3 is TGTGCCAGCAGCGTAGGGGCTATGGCCTCTAACGAGCAGTACTTC. Translating it yields CASSVGAMASNEQYF. The chain combines TRBV9 with TRBJ2-7; the D is unclear. The V end was cut by 0 bases, the J end by 5 bases, with 15 bases between. CDR1 is SGDLS, CDR2 YYNGEE, per germline. The CDR3 runs 15 residues.

The rearrangement links TRBV7-9 to TRBJ2-3; D not certain. Germline CDR1 and CDR2: SEHNR and FQNEAQ (reference sequence). V was clipped by 7 bases and J by 0 bases, with 14 bases between them. The CDR3 is 15 residues long. The CDR3 nucleotides are TGTGCCAGCACCCATATTATGGCGAGCACAGATACGCAGTATTTT. The encoded protein is CASTHIMASTDTQYF.

This chain connects TRBV28 to TRBJ2-2, with a tentative D call TRBD2 (5 bases). This CDR3 comprises 11 residues. The germline V gene encodes CDR1 MDHEN and CDR2 SYDVKM. V dropped 8 bases and J dropped 7 bases, with 8 bases sitting between them. For the CDR3, the DNA is TGTGCCAGCGAGGGTAGCGGGGAGCTGTTTTTT. The encoded protein is CASEGSGELFF.